Sequencing of this T cell receptor (beta chain) was carried out in a study of a mutant IDH1 vaccine in newly diagnosed glioma. About the research overall: Eight vaccinations went to patients in weeks 1, 3, 5, 7, 11, 15, 19, 23. Treated patients were roughly 62% male, about 40% female, mean age about 43 years. Vaccines were begun 4-6 weeks after radiotherapy alone, or with temozolomide cycles.

Assay: immunoSEQ multiplex PCR; the TCRdb copy retains only in-frame clones and omits some. This table holds about 64,000 clones, about 81% found once. This CDR3 region has 15 residues. Trimming stripped 0 bases from V and 2 bases from J, with 10 bases between. Germline V CDR1 and CDR2: SGHAT, FQNNGV. To note about this clone: Antigen: not known.

Stated time point: week 11, during vaccination. Each dose of the vaccine consisted of 300 ug of mutant IDH1 20-mer peptide, with topical imiquimod. The study enrolled donors with new WHO grade 3 or 4 IDH1-mutant, ATRX-lost astrocytomas. V gene TRBV11-2 combines with J gene TRBJ1-2; unclear D gene. The specimen was PBMCs, collected from a glioma patient whose treatment included an IDH1 peptide vaccine. The TCR was taken from a woman aged 45 to 65 with glioma. CDR3 bases: TGTGCCAGCAGCTTAGAACCGACGGTGAACTATGGCTACACCTTC. Amino acid sequence: CASSLEPTVNYGYTF.